These 21 T cell receptor beta chains originate from one sample sequenced in a study of blood T cell repertoires in COVID-19. TCRdb's table, derived via immunoSEQ multiplex PCR, lists solely in-frame clones and lacks some. The table lists over 45,000 clones, around 83% of them singletons. Sequencing input: peripheral blood. Every receptor here comes from a human donor in a cohort sampled during active COVID-19.

The table lists this clone with a few counts. The chain links TRBV5-6 to TRBJ1-2, with 7 nucleotides matching TRBD1. The germline V gene encodes CDR1 SGHDT and CDR2 YYEEEE. This CDR3 region has 14 residues. V shed 1 base and J 6 bases; nucleotides not matched to a gene: 6. CDR3 nucleotide sequence: TGTGCCAGCAGCTTGTACAGGGGAGTTGATGGCTACACCTTC. Protein sequence: CASSLYRGVDGYTF.

This sequence joins TRBV29-1 and TRBJ1-1; D is possibly TRBD1 (6 bases). This CDR3 is 12 amino acids long. The V end was cut by 7 bases, the J end by 6 bases, with 15 bases between. Germline CDR1 and CDR2: SQVTM and ANQGSEA. CDR3 in DNA: TGCAGCGCCAACCCCCAGGGGTCTGAAGCTTTCTTT. It encodes CSANPQGSEAFF.

The chain joins TRBV5-4 to TRBJ2-1; TRBD2 agrees at 9 bases. The length of the CDR3 is 14 residues. V was pared by 3 bases and J by 6 bases, with 4 bases of the junction left unmatched. CDR1 is SGHNT and CDR2 is YYREEE in the germline V gene (reference sequence). CDR3 nucleotide sequence: TGTGCCAGCAGCTCGCCGACTAGCGGCAATGAGCAGTTCTTC. It is translated as CASSSPTSGNEQFF.

This chain connects TRBV5-1 to TRBJ2-1; 12 bases agree with TRBD2. The germline V gene has CDR1 SGHRS and CDR2 YFSETQ. Trimming cost V 4 bases and J 7 bases; bases outside gene matches: 6. The CDR3 totals 15 residues. The CDR3 DNA is TGCGCCAGCAGCCCACCTAGCGGGGGGGCGAATGAGCAGTTCTTC. Protein sequence: CASSPPSGGANEQFF.

The chain recombines TRBV19 with TRBJ1-5; D is possibly TRBD1 (6 bases). Trimming shortened V by 6 bases and J by 9 bases, and 24 bases separated the two germline ends. Per the germline V gene, CDR1 is LNHDA and CDR2 is SQIVND (reference sequence). The CDR3 has 16 amino acids. This CDR3 reads CASSTDRSGPSGPQHF. The CDR3 DNA reads TGTGCCAGTAGCACGGACAGATCTGGGCCCTCGGGGCCCCAGCATTTT.

This sequence joins TRBV5-6 and TRBJ2-7; D remains unclear. The CDR3 length is 11 residues. Germline V gene data show CDR1 as SGHDT and CDR2 as YYEEEE. V was pared by 4 bases and J by 5 bases, with 7 bases between. In nucleotides, the CDR3 is TGTGCCAGCAGCATCACTAACGAGCAGTACTTC. Its translation: CASSITNEQYF.

The chain employs TRBV5-1 and TRBJ2-3; perhaps TRBD2 as D (6 bases). Germline V gene lookup returns CDR1 SGHRS and CDR2 YFSETQ. The CDR3 contains 15 residues. The V and J ends lost 1 base and 1 base respectively, with 10 bases between them. CDR3 amino acids: CASSLWGEGTDTQYF. The CDR3 DNA reads as TGCGCCAGCAGCTTGTGGGGGGAAGGCACAGATACGCAGTATTTT.

This clone showed up just a few times. The CDR3 sequence: CASSVMGPNSPLHF. As DNA, the CDR3 is TGTGCCAGCAGCGTGATGGGGCCTAATTCACCCCTCCACTTT. The chain joins TRBV9 to TRBJ1-6; perhaps TRBD1 as D (5 bases). The CDR3 length is 14 residues. Germline CDR1 and CDR2: SGDLS and YYNGEE. The V end lost 2 bases, the J end lost 6 bases, and 9 bases lay between the germline ends.

V gene TRBV6-5 combines with J gene TRBJ1-5; the match to TRBD1 covers 8 bases. This CDR3 is 14 amino acids long. The germline gives CDR1 MNHEY, CDR2 SVGAGI. V shed 8 bases, J shed 4 bases, and the junction held 7 bases outside the gene matches. CDR3 residues: CASGWTGQNQPQHF. DNA of the CDR3: TGTGCCAGCGGATGGACAGGGCAAAATCAGCCCCAGCATTTT.

The J gene is TRBJ2-1, the V gene TRBV3-1 (or the pseudogene TRBV3-2), with 8 bases aligning to TRBD2. V lost 1 base to trimming and J lost 14 bases; unmatched junction nucleotides: 4. This CDR3 region has 12 residues. CDR1 is LGHDT and CDR2 is YNNKEL in the germline V gene (reference sequence). The CDR3 nucleotides are TGTGCCAGCAGCCAAGCGGGGGGGCAGGAGTTCTTC. It is translated as CASSQAGGQEFF.

The genes are TRBV18 and TRBJ2-2; TRBD1 matches 8 bases. CDR3 length equals 15 residues. Germline-derived CDR1 and CDR2 are KGHSH and LQKENI. The J segment lost 6 bases and the V segment lost 4 bases, leaving 7 bases of the junction unmatched. The CDR3: CASSLGQGSPGELFF. CDR3 bases: TGTGCCAGCTCACTCGGACAGGGCTCTCCCGGGGAGCTGTTTTTT.

The V and J genes are TRBV2 and TRBJ1-5; D unresolved. V was clipped by 1 base and J by 7 bases, with 14 bases between them. Germline-derived CDR1 and CDR2 are SNHLY and FYNNEI. There are 15 residues in the CDR3. The CDR3 loop is CASSEGRGSGQPQHF. The CDR3, as DNA: TGTGCCAGCAGTGAAGGTCGCGGCTCTGGGCAGCCCCAGCATTTT.

The chain uses TRBV7-9 and TRBJ2-5; 7 bases are shared with TRBD2. CDR3 length: 14 amino acids. Germline CDR1 is SEHNR and CDR2 is FQNEAQ (reference sequence). J was trimmed by 4 bases and V by 5 bases; bases with no gene match: 7. The CDR3 is CASSRPGGRETQYF. CDR3 sequence (DNA): TGTGCCAGCAGCCGGCCGGGGGGAAGAGAGACCCAGTACTTC. Full variable domain (remainder filled in from reference TRBV7-9 and TRBJ2-5): DTGVSQNPRHKITKRGQNVTFRCDPISEHNRLYWYRQTLGQGPEFLTYFQNEAQLEKSRLLSDRFSAERPKGSFSTLEIQRTEQGDSAMYLCASSRPGGRETQYFGPGTRLLVL.

V is TRBV6-5 and J is TRBJ1-2, with 7 bases lining up with TRBD1. The V gene end was trimmed by 6 bases and the J gene end by 5 bases; junction bases not matched to a gene: 9. The CDR3 totals 14 residues. From germline, CDR1 is MNHEY and CDR2 SVGAGI. In nucleotides, the CDR3 is TGTGCCAGCAGCCAGGGACAGACGGGGTATGGCTACACCTTC. Protein product: CASSQGQTGYGYTF.

This clone was detected once. The V gene is TRBV9, the J gene TRBJ2-3, with TRBD1 matching 8 bases. Looked up from germline, CDR1 is SGDLS and CDR2 is YYNGEE. J was trimmed by 3 bases and V by 4 bases; bases with no gene match: 7. There are 15 residues in the CDR3. CDR3 nucleotides: TGTGCCAGCAGCCCGGACAGGGTTACAACAGATACGCAGTATTTT. Protein sequence: CASSPDRVTTDTQYF.

This clone showed up just a few times. The chain joins TRBV6-2 or TRBV6-3 to TRBJ2-2, with D possibly matching TRBD2 (7 bases). Between the trimmed V and J ends, which lost 5 bases and 2 bases, there was a span of 18 bases. CDR3 length equals 17 residues. CDR1 MNHEY and CDR2 SVGEGT come from the germline V gene. CDR3 sequence: CASSRAGAQLNTGELFF. CDR3 bases: TGTGCCAGCAGTCGGGCGGGGGCCCAACTAAACACCGGGGAGCTGTTTTTT.

This rearrangement joins TRBV5-8 to TRBJ2-3, with D tentatively TRBD2 (5 bases). The CDR3 covers 14 residues. The V gene's germline CDR1 is SGHTS and CDR2 YDEGEE. Deletions cut 0 bases from V and 3 bases from J, with 8 bases between. CDR3 loop: CASSLDRGTDTQYF. Written as DNA, the CDR3 is TGTGCCAGCAGCTTGGATCGGGGAACAGATACGCAGTATTTT.

This chain uses TRBV11-2 with TRBJ1-1; a possible D gene is TRBD1 (6 bases). Per the germline V gene, CDR1 is SGHAT and CDR2 is FQNNGV. V dropped 4 bases and J dropped 0 bases, with 24 bases sitting between them. There are 19 residues in the CDR3. CDR3 bases: TGTGCCAGCAGCTCCAGACTTGGCGCGGGGGCTAGGGTGAACACTGAAGCTTTCTTT. It codes for CASSSRLGAGARVNTEAFF.

The chain employs TRBV12-3 or TRBV12-4 and TRBJ1-3; D remains ambiguous. The V end was cut by 6 bases, the J end by 9 bases, with 9 bases between. The CDR3 extends over 11 amino acids. The CDR3 loop is CASSPHSTIYF. In DNA, the CDR3 is TGTGCCAGCAGCCCCCATTCCACCATATATTTT.

The rearrangement joins TRBV28 to TRBJ2-7; D call uncertain. Germline values: CDR1 MDHEN, CDR2 SYDVKM. V lost 6 bases, J lost 7 bases, and 13 bases lay in between. The CDR3 runs to 12 residues. This CDR3 is CASRDSVREQYF. The CDR3 DNA follows: TGTGCCAGCAGAGACTCCGTTAGGGAGCAGTACTTC.

The rearrangement joins TRBV7-9 to TRBJ2-3; D uncertain. The CDR3 spans 14 residues. Trimming removed 5 bases at V and 2 bases at J, with 11 bases between. Germline-derived CDR1 and CDR2 are SEHNR and FQNEAQ (reference sequence). CDR3 sequence (DNA): TGTGCCAGCAGCCCGACCGCGGTCACAGATACGCAGTATTTT. Translating gives CASSPTAVTDTQYF.